This T cell receptor (beta chain) stems from a study of blood T cell repertoires in COVID-19 (dated by TCRdb to about 2020). For the study in its entirety: Samples from collaborators originated in the United States, Italy and Spain and spanned both the acute and convalescent phases of COVID-19. The prospective study material was composed of cDNA or gDNA derived from T cells, B-cell-depleted T cells, or PBMCs. Subjects who had been exposed to COVID-19, were actively infected with it, or had recovered from it provided the deeply sampled blood TCRbeta repertoires that made up the dataset. The repertoires were made available in a free public database intended to serve as a resource for research on the immune response to SARS-CoV-2. Samples were obtained from the ongoing ImmuneRACE study (first 160 participants) and from about 1,300 subjects provided by 6 global collaborators. The sample metadata nearly always contained a de-identified subject ID, COVID-19 status, age in years and sex. Where HLA class I and class II types were available, the types were taken from metadata supplied by the sample provider, not from assay-based typing.

The immunoSEQ Assay, a bias-controlled multiplex PCR, was used to amplify TCRbeta CDR3 regions from genomic DNA. In the source study's methods: The number of nucleated cells in each sample was estimated from the amplification of reference gene primers within the assay. Sequence reads were collapsed and filtered to measure the absolute abundance of every unique TCRbeta CDR3 rearrangement. For each sample, productive Simpson clonality was calculated as the square root of Simpson's diversity index over productive rearrangements. TCRdb took over this immuneACCESS table, retaining in-frame rearrangements with V and J assigned. Such tables are incomplete; in checked studies, under half of the missing clones stem from an unresolved V gene, and the remainder is unexplained. That table gives V, J and clone size, and the DNA gave D and trimming. For this sample there are 280,000 or so clones; 85% appear just once. 13% of the sample goes to the ten largest clones.

Whole blood was collected in K2EDTA tubes by collaborating institutions according to the institutions' own protocols. For TCRbeta analysis, collaborators shipped samples in one of three forms: frozen whole blood, isolated PBMCs, or DNA extracted from either of those sample types. As to this clone: Its target antigen remains unknown. No qualities accompany the bases; no much larger clone lies one base away.

Findings and caveats that apply to the study as a whole: Clinical and demographic metadata were provided uncurated, with the amount varying by source and participant.

Measured from the cysteine to the phenylalanine, the CDR3 is 16 residues long. The kept DNA is CDR3 alone, 48 bases in frame from the first base. Sequences GTSNPN (CDR1) and SVGIG (CDR2) are obtained from the germline V gene (reference sequence). Trimming leaves V shorter by 5 bases and J shorter by 10 bases, with the junction holding 11 bases beyond the gene matches. The chain is assembled from TRBV30 and TRBJ2-1, and TRBD2 matches 16 of the central bases. The sequence was obtained from a human donor in a cohort sampled during active COVID-19. Sequencing was carried out using peripheral blood. The DNA is as follows: TGTGCCTGGGAACCGGGACTAGCGGGAGGGCCTGGGGAGCAGTTCTTC. Translation gives CAWEPGLAGGPGEQFF.